A selection of T cell receptor beta chains follows, all from one sample in a study of blood T cell repertoires in COVID-19. The data were produced by immunoSEQ multiplex PCR, yet TCRdb's version contains in-frame clones alone and is incomplete. In the table there are roughly 410,000 clones, approximately 89% of which are singletons. The specimen was peripheral blood. These receptors originate from a woman in her forties with COVID-19, enrolled during active disease. CDR3s include the opening cysteine and the closing phenylalanine or tryptophan. The D gene is left open where the match is weak. Rows may omit the clone size; those that give it use once, few, many or a size class.

D gene	J gene	clone size	V gene	CDR3 protein	CDR3 DNA
TRBD2	TRBJ2-7	-	TRBV28	CASSWLGGLAGQALGEQYF	TGTGCCAGCAGTTGGCTTGGAGGACTAGCGGGACAGGCCCTGGGAGAGCAGTACTTC
-	TRBJ1-3	-	TRBV30	CAWRGEYLSGNTIYF	TGTGCCTGGAGGGGCGAATATCTCTCTGGAAACACCATATATTTT
-	TRBJ1-3	-	TRBV5-6	CASSLALRGSGNTIYF	TGTGCCAGCAGCTTGGCTCTTCGGGGATCAGGAAACACCATATATTTT
-	TRBJ1-1	-	TRBV27	CASGKGRDEAFF	TGTGCCAGCGGGAAGGGGAGGGATGAAGCTTTCTTT
TRBD1	TRBJ2-5	few	TRBV15	CATSREWGTVETQYF	TGTGCCACCAGCAGGGAATGGGGGACAGTAGAGACCCAGTACTTC
TRBD1	TRBJ1-5	few	TRBV19	CASSPQRDRGNQPQHF	TGTGCCAGTAGTCCCCAGCGGGACAGGGGAAATCAGCCCCAGCATTTT
TRBD2	TRBJ2-1	-	TRBV6-4	CASSPSGTSYNEQFF	TGTGCCAGCAGCCCTAGCGGGACCTCCTACAATGAGCAGTTCTTC
TRBD2	TRBJ2-1	-	TRBV4-2	CASSQAPPLAGGNNEQFF	TGTGCCAGCAGCCAAGCCCCCCCCCTAGCGGGAGGAAACAATGAGCAGTTCTTC
TRBD2	TRBJ2-3	-	TRBV7-2	CASSPTSGSFIRDTQYF	TGTGCCAGCAGCCCGACTAGCGGGAGTTTCATCAGGGATACGCAGTATTTT
-	TRBJ1-2	-	TRBV2	CASIRDLGGGYTF	TGTGCCAGCATCAGAGACCTAGGGGGTGGCTACACCTTC
TRBD1	TRBJ1-2	-	TRBV5-1	CASSTTGASYGYTF	TGCGCCAGCAGCACAACAGGGGCCAGCTATGGCTACACCTTC
-	TRBJ2-1	-	TRBV5-6	CASKRQAYYNEQFF	TGTGCCAGCAAGAGACAGGCCTACTACAATGAGCAGTTCTTC
TRBD1	TRBJ1-6	-	TRBV30	CAYSTGGNSPLHF	TGTGCCTACTCCACAGGGGGGAATTCACCCCTCCACTTT
TRBD2	TRBJ2-3	-	TRBV2	CASTTSGGATLAADTQYF	TGTGCCAGTACGACTAGCGGGGGGGCTACCCTCGCCGCAGATACGCAGTATTTT
-	TRBJ2-5	-	TRBV19	CASSNGLRETQYF	TGTGCCAGTTCAAACGGGTTACGGGAGACCCAGTACTTC
-	TRBJ1-5	-	TRBV2	CASSGDTSNQPQHF	TGTGCCAGCAGTGGGGACACCTCCAATCAGCCCCAGCATTTT
-	TRBJ2-5	-	TRBV6-4	CASSASGAGGQETQYF	TGTGCCAGCAGTGCGTCAGGGGCGGGTGGACAAGAGACCCAGTACTTC
TRBD2	TRBJ2-3	-	TRBV5-1	CASSRTSGTDTQYF	TGCGCCAGCAGCCGGACTAGCGGCACAGATACGCAGTATTTT
TRBD2	TRBJ2-5	-	TRBV5-4	CASSLQAGGLETQYF	TGTGCCAGCAGCTTGCAAGCGGGAGGGCTAGAGACCCAGTACTTC
-	TRBJ1-2	-	TRBV5-6	CASSLWTAQPYGYTF	TGTGCCAGCAGCTTGTGGACAGCTCAACCCTATGGCTACACCTTC
TRBD2	TRBJ2-7	few	TRBV7-2	CASSLIGLADEQYF	TGTGCCAGCAGCTTAATTGGACTAGCGGACGAGCAGTACTTC
TRBD2	TRBJ2-7	-	TRBV28	CASSLFRLAGGPYEQYF	TGTGCCAGCAGTTTATTTAGACTAGCGGGGGGTCCCTACGAGCAGTACTTC
TRBD2	TRBJ2-3	-	TRBV6-1	CASSEGLAGGLRPSDTQYF	TGTGCCAGCAGTGAAGGGCTAGCGGGAGGACTAAGGCCCTCGGATACGCAGTATTTT
-	TRBJ2-1	once	TRBV6-6	CASSYSMPGYNEQFF	TGTGCCAGCAGTTACTCGATGCCGGGTTACAATGAGCAGTTCTTC
TRBD1	TRBJ1-3	-	TRBV2	CASSEAPGGVRNTIYF	TGTGCCAGCAGTGAAGCGCCAGGGGGCGTGAGAAACACCATATATTTT
-	TRBJ1-5	-	TRBV5-1	CASSPDSLGNQPQHF	TGCGCCAGCAGCCCGGACAGCCTTGGCAATCAGCCCCAGCATTTT
-	TRBJ1-2	-	TRBV19	CASSTLSRLRYYGYTF	TGTGCCAGTAGCACACTCTCCCGTCTCAGGTACTATGGCTACACCTTC
TRBD1	TRBJ1-2	-	TRBV6-2/TRBV6-3	CASSNPTGSDYGYTF	TGTGCCAGCAGTAACCCGACAGGGAGTGACTATGGCTACACCTTC
-	TRBJ2-7	-	TRBV6-5	CASSSNRIRGYEQYF	TGTGCCAGCAGTTCAAACAGGATCAGAGGTTACGAGCAGTACTTC
-	TRBJ1-6	-	TRBV6-5	CASSYIQGGNSPLHF	TGTGCCAGCAGTTACATCCAGGGTGGTAATTCACCCCTCCACTTT
-	TRBJ1-2	-	TRBV6-6	CASSYSLRDSGYGYTF	TGTGCCAGCAGTTACTCGCTCCGGGACTCTGGATATGGCTACACCTTC
-	TRBJ1-4	-	TRBV30	CAWSVWGVREKLFF	TGTGCCTGGAGTGTGTGGGGCGTACGTGAAAAACTGTTTTTT
TRBD1	TRBJ2-7	-	TRBV18	CASSPPSLGQGSYEQYF	TGTGCCAGCTCACCACCTTCTCTGGGACAGGGCTCCTACGAGCAGTACTTC
TRBD2	TRBJ2-3	-	TRBV28	CASSFGGYSTDTQYF	TGTGCCAGCAGTTTCGGGGGGTATAGCACAGATACGCAGTATTTT
TRBD1	TRBJ1-4	-	TRBV4-1	CASSQARGTGRGEKLFF	TGCGCCAGCAGCCAAGCCAGAGGGACAGGGCGAGGTGAAAAACTGTTTTTT
-	TRBJ1-1	-	TRBV28	CASSFEAAEAFF	TGTGCCAGCAGTTTTGAAGCGGCTGAAGCTTTCTTT
TRBD1	TRBJ2-3	once	TRBV2	CASSEHTGGEDTQYF	TGTGCCAGCAGTGAACATACAGGGGGCGAAGATACGCAGTATTTT
TRBD1	TRBJ2-7	-	TRBV18	CASSASRDRVPYEQYF	TGTGCCAGCTCGGCCAGCCGGGACAGGGTTCCCTACGAGCAGTACTTC
-	TRBJ1-5	-	TRBV19	CASSKPYSNQPQHF	TGTGCCAGTAGTAAGCCTTATAGCAATCAGCCCCAGCATTTT
TRBD2	TRBJ2-1	-	TRBV27	CASSPRRTSGMGNEQFF	TGTGCCAGCAGTCCCCGCCGGACTAGCGGGATGGGAAATGAGCAGTTCTTC
-	TRBJ1-5	-	TRBV6-2/TRBV6-3	CASTPGAGPQHF	TGTGCCAGCACCCCTGGAGCCGGACCCCAGCATTTT
-	TRBJ1-2	-	TRBV4-3	CASSQVSGVHYGYTF	TGCGCCAGCAGCCAAGTGTCAGGGGTTCACTATGGCTACACCTTC
-	TRBJ1-1	-	TRBV29-1	CSVESRTSGDTEAFF	TGCAGCGTTGAAAGCAGGACCAGCGGGGACACTGAAGCTTTCTTT
-	TRBJ2-7	-	TRBV7-2	CASSFRVTYEQYF	TGTGCCAGCAGCTTCAGGGTTACCTACGAGCAGTACTTC
TRBD1	TRBJ2-7	-	TRBV10-3	CAISEPGTGGDEQYF	TGTGCCATCAGTGAGCCTGGGACAGGGGGGGACGAGCAGTACTTC
TRBD1	TRBJ2-2	-	TRBV28	CAGRTGDTGELFF	TGTGCCGGCCGAACAGGGGACACCGGGGAGCTGTTTTTT
TRBD2	TRBJ2-2	-	TRBV5-1	CASSLMSSGTGELFF	TGCGCCAGCAGCTTGATGTCTAGCGGGACCGGGGAGCTGTTTTTT
-	TRBJ1-6	once	TRBV7-9	CASSTTQASNSPLHF	TGTGCCAGCAGCACCACTCAAGCCTCCAATTCACCCCTCCACTTT
TRBD2	TRBJ2-3	-	TRBV24-1	CATSRGGSTDTQYF	TGTGCCACCAGTCGCGGGGGGAGCACAGATACGCAGTATTTT
TRBD1	TRBJ2-7	-	TRBV7-8	CASSVSRTGTDFYEQYF	TGTGCCAGCAGCGTAAGCCGAACCGGGACAGACTTCTACGAGCAGTACTTC
-	TRBJ2-2	-	TRBV5-1	CASSLGRGLRSLGTGELFF	TGCGCCAGCAGCTTGGGACGAGGGTTGAGGAGCTTGGGCACCGGGGAGCTGTTTTTT
-	TRBJ2-2	few	TRBV24-1	CATSPLHGVGELFF	TGTGCCACCAGTCCCCTACACGGGGTCGGGGAGCTGTTTTTT
TRBD1	TRBJ1-2	-	TRBV18	CASSSVRQGIRGYTF	TGTGCCAGCTCGTCCGTGAGACAGGGGATTCGTGGCTACACCTTC
-	TRBJ1-2	-	TRBV30	CAWSPIYGYTF	TGTGCCTGGAGTCCTATCTATGGCTACACCTTC
-	TRBJ2-3	-	TRBV7-2	CASAGENTDTQYF	TGTGCCAGCGCCGGGGAGAACACAGATACGCAGTATTTT
-	TRBJ1-6	-	TRBV15	CATSPRGAWSPLHF	TGTGCCACCAGCCCCCGGGGGGCCTGGTCACCCCTCCACTTT
-	TRBJ2-1	-	TRBV25-1	CASSPGYNEQFF	TGTGCCAGCAGTCCCGGCTACAATGAGCAGTTCTTC